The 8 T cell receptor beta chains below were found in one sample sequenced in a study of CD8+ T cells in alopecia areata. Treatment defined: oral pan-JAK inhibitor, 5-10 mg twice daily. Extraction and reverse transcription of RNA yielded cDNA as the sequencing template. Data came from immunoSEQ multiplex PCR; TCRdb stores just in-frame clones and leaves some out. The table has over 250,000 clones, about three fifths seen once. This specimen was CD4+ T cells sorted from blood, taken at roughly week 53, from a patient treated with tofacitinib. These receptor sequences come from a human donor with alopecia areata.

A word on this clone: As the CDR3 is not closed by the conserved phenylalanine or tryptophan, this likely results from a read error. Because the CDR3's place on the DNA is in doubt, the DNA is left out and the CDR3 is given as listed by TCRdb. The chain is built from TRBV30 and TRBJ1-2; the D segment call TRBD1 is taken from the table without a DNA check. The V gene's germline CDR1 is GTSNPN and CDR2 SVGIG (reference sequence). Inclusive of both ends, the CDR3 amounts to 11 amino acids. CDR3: CAMEARGQHGL.

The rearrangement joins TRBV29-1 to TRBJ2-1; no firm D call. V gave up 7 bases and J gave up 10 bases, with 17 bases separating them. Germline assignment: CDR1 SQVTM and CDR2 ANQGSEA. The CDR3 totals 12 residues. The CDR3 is CSGQVALGEQFF. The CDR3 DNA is TGCAGCGGTCAGGTGGCTTTAGGGGAGCAGTTCTTC.

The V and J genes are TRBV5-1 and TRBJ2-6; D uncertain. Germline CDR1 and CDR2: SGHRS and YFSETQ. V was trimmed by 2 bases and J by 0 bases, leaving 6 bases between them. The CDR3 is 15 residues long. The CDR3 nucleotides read TGCGCCAGCAGCTTCGCCCGCTCTGGGGCCAACGTCCTGACTTTC. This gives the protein CASSFARSGANVLTF. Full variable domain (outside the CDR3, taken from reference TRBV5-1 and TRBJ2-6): KAGVTQTPRYLIKTRGQQVTLSCSPISGHRSVSWYQQTPGQGLQFLFEYFSETQRNKGNFPGRFSGRQFSNSRSEMNVSTLELGDSALYLCASSFARSGANVLTFGAGSRLTVL.

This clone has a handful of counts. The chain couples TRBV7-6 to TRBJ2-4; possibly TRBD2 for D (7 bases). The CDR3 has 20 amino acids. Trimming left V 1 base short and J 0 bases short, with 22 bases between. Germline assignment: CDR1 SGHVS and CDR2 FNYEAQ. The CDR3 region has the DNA TGTGCCAGCAGCTTAGACCGTCCGTCGGGGGGCTCGCTAGCCAAAAACATTCAGTACTTC. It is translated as CASSLDRPSGGSLAKNIQYF. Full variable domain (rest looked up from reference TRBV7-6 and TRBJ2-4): GAGVSQSPRYKVTKRGQDVALRCDPISGHVSLYWYRQALGQGPEFLTYFNYEAQQDKSGLPNDRFSAERPEGSISTLTIQRTEQRDSAMYRCASSLDRPSGGSLAKNIQYFGAGTRLSVL.

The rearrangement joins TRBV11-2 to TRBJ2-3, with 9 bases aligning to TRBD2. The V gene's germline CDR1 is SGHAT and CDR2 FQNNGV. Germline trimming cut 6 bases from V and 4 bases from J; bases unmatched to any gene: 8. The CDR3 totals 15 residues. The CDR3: CASSFLAGNADTQYF. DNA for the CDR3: TGTGCCAGCAGTTTTCTAGCGGGGAACGCAGATACGCAGTATTTT.

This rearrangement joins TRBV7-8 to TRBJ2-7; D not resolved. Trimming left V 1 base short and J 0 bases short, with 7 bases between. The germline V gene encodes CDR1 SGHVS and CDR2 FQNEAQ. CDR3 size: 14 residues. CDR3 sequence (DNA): TGTGCCAGCAGCTTAGAGTACCTCTCCTACGAGCAGTACTTC. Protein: CASSLEYLSYEQYF. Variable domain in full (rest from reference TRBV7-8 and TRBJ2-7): GAGVSQSPRYKVAKRGQDVALRCDPISGHVSLFWYQQALGQGPEFLTYFQNEAQLDKSGLPSDRFFAERPEGSVSTLKIQRTQQEDSAVYLCASSLEYLSYEQYFGPGTRLTVT.

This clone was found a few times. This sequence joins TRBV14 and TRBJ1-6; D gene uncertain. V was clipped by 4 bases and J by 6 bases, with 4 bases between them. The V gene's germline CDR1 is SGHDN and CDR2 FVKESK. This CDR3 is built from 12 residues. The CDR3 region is CASSRLNSPLHF. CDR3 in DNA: TGTGCCAGCAGCCGCCTTAATTCACCCCTCCACTTT.

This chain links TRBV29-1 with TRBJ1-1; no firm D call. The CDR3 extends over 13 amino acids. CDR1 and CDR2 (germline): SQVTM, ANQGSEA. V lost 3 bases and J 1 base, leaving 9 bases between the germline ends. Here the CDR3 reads CSVDRYGNTEAFF. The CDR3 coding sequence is TGCAGCGTTGATCGGTACGGGAACACTGAAGCTTTCTTT.